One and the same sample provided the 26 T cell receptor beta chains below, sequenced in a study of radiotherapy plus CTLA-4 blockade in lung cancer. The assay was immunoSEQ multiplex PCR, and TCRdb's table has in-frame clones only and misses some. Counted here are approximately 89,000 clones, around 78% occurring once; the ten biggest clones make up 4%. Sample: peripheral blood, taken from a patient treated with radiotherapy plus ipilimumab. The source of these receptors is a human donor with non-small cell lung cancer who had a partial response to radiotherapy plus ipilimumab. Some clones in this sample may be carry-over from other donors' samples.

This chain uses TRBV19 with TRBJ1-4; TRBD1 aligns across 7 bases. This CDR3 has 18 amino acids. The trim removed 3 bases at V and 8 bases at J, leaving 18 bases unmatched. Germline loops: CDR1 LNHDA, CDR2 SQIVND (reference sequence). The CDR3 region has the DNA TGTGCCAGTAGTATGGTCCGGGACAGCAGAACCACGAGCGAAAAACTGTTTTTT. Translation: CASSMVRDSRTTSEKLFF. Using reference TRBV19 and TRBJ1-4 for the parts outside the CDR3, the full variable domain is DGGITQSPKYLFRKEGQNVTLSCEQNLNHDAMYWYRQDPGQGLRLIYYSQIVNDFQKGDIAEGYSVSREKKESFPLTVTSAQKNPTAFYLCASSMVRDSRTTSEKLFFGSGTQLSVL.

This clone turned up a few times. The CDR3 nucleotides read TGTGCCAGCAGCTTAGGGACTCGCGAGCAGTACTTC. Protein: CASSLGTREQYF. The rearrangement links TRBV7-9 to TRBJ2-7, with TRBD2 as a possible D gene (5 bases). V gave up 1 base and J gave up 6 bases, with 7 bases separating them. The CDR3 runs 12 residues. Germline CDR1 and CDR2: SEHNR and FQNEAQ (reference sequence).

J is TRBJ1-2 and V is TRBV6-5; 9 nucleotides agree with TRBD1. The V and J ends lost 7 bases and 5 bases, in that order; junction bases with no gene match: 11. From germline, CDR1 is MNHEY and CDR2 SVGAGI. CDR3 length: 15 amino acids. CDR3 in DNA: TGTGCCAGCAAAACCGGGACAGGGTCCGCGTATGGCTACACCTTC. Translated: CASKTGTGSAYGYTF.

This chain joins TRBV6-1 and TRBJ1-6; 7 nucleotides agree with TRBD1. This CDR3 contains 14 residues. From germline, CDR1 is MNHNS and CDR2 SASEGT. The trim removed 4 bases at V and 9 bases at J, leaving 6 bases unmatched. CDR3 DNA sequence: TGTGCCAGCAGTGCCCAGGGGGGTCTTTCACCCCTCCACTTT. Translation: CASSAQGGLSPLHF.

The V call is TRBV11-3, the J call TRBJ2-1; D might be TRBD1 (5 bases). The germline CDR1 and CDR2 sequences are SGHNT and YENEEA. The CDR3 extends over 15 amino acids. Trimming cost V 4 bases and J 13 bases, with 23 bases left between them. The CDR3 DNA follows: TGTGCCAGCAGCTACAGGAGTGGGGCCGGTAGGGTCCAGTTCTTC. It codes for CASSYRSGAGRVQFF. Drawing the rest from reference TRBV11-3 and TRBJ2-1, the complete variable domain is EAGVVQSPRYKIIEKKQPVAFWCNPISGHNTLYWYLQNLGQGPELLIRYENEEAVDDSQLPKDRFSAERLKGVDSTLKIQPAELGDSAVYLCASSYRSGAGRVQFFGPGTRLTVL.

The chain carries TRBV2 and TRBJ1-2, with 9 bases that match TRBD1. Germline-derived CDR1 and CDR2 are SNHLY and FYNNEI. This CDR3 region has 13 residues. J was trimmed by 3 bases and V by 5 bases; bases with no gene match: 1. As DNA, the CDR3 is TGTGCCAGCAGTCGGGACAGGGACTATGGCTACACCTTC. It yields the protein CASSRDRDYGYTF.

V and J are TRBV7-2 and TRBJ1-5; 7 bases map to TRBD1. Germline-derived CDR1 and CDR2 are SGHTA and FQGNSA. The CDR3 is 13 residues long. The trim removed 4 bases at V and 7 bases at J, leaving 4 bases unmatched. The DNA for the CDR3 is TGTGCCAGCAGCTCGACAGGGTGGCAGCCCCAGCATTTT. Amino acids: CASSSTGWQPQHF.

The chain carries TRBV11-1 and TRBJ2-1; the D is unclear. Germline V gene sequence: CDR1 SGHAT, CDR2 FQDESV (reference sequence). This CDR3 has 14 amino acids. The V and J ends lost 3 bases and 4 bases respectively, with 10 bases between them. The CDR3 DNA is TGTGCCAGCAGCTTTGCTCGAGGTTACAATGAGCAGTTCTTC. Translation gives CASSFARGYNEQFF.

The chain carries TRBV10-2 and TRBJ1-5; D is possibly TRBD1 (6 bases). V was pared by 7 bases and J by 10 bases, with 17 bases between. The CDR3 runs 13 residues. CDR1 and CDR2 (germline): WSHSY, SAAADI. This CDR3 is CASTPTGFFPQHF. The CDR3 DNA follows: TGCGCCAGCACCCCGACAGGTTTTTTCCCCCAGCATTTT.

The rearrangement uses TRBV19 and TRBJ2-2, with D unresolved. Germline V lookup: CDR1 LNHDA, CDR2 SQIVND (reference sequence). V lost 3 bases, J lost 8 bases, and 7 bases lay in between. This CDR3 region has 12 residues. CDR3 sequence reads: CASSIHKGELFF. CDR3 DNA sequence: TGTGCCAGTAGTATTCACAAGGGGGAGCTGTTTTTT. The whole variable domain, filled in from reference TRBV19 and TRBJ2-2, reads DGGITQSPKYLFRKEGQNVTLSCEQNLNHDAMYWYRQDPGQGLRLIYYSQIVNDFQKGDIAEGYSVSREKKESFPLTVTSAQKNPTAFYLCASSIHKGELFFGEGSRLTVL.

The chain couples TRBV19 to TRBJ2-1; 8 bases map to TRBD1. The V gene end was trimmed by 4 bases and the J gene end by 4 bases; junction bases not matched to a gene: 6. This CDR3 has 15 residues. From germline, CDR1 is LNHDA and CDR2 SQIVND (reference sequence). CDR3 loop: CASSTRQGLYNEQFF. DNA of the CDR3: TGTGCCAGTAGTACTCGACAGGGGCTTTACAATGAGCAGTTCTTC.

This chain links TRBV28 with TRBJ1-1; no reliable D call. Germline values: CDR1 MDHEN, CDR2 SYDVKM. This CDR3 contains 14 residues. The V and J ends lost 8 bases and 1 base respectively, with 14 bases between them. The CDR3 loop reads CASSPLSGNTEAFF. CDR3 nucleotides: TGTGCCAGCTCCCCACTGAGCGGGAACACTGAAGCTTTCTTT.

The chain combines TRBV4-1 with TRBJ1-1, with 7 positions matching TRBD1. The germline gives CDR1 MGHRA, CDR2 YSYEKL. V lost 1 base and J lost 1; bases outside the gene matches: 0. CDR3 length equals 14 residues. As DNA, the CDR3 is TGCGCCAGCAGCCAAGGACAGGGGAACACTGAAGCTTTCTTT. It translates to CASSQGQGNTEAFF.

CDR3 DNA: TGTGCCAGTACGCCGAGTCTACGAAACTCCTACGAGCAGTACTTC. Protein sequence: CASTPSLRNSYEQYF. The chain combines TRBV19 with TRBJ2-7; D call uncertain. This CDR3 region has 15 residues. V lost 7 bases and J 0 bases, leaving 16 bases between the germline ends. Germline V gene data show CDR1 as LNHDA and CDR2 as SQIVND (reference sequence).

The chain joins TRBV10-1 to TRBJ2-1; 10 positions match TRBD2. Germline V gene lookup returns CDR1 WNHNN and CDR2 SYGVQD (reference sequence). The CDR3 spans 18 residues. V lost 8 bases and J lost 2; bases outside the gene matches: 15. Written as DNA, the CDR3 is TGCGCCAGCGCTACCCGAGCTGGGACTAGCGTGACCTACAATGAGCAGTTCTTC. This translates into CASATRAGTSVTYNEQFF.

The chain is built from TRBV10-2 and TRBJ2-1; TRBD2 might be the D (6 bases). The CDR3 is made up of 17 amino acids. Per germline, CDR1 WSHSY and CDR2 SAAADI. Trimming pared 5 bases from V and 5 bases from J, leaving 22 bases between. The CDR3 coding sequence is TGCGCCAGCAGTCCTAATTCCGGTGCGGGGATCGACAATGAGCAGTTCTTC. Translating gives CASSPNSGAGIDNEQFF.

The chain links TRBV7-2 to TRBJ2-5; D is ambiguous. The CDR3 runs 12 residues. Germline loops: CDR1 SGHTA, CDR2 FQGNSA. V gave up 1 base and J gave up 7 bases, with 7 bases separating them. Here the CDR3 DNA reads TGTGCCAGCAGCTTAGACACCTGGACCCAGTACTTC. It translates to CASSLDTWTQYF.

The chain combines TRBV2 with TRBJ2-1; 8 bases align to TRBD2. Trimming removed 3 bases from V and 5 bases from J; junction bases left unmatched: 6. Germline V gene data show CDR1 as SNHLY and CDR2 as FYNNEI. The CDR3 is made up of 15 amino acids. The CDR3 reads CASSDGGVGNNEQFF. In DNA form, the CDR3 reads TGTGCCAGCAGTGACGGGGGGGTGGGAAACAATGAGCAGTTCTTC.

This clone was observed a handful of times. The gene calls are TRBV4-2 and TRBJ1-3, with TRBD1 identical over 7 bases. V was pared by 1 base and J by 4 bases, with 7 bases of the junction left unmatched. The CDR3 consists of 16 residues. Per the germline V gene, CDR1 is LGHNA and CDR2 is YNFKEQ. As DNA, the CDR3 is TGTGCCAGCAGCCAAGCCTTAAGACAGGGCGGAAACACCATATATTTT. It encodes CASSQALRQGGNTIYF.

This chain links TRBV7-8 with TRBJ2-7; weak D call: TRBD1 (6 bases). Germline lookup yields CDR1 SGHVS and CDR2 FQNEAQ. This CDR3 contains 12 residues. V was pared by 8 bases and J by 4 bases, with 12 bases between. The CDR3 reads CASGTRLYEQYF. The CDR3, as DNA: TGTGCCAGCGGGACACGCTTGTACGAGCAGTACTTC.

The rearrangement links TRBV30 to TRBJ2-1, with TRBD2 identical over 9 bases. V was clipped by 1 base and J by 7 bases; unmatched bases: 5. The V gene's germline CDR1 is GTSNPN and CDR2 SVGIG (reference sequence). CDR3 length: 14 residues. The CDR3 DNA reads TGTGCCTGGAGTGCTAGCGGGGCGAGTAATGAGCAGTTCTTC. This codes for CAWSASGASNEQFF.

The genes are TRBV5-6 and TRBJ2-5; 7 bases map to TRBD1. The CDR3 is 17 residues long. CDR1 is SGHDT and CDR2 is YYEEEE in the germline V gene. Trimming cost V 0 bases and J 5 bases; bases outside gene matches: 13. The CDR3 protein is CASSLGAVAGGKETQYF. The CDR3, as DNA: TGTGCCAGCAGCTTGGGGGCCGTCGCAGGGGGAAAGGAGACCCAGTACTTC. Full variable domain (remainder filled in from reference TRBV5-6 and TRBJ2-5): DAGVTQSPTHLIKTRGQQVTLRCSPKSGHDTVSWYQQALGQGPQFIFQYYEEEERQRGNFPDRFSGHQFPNYSSELNVNALLLGDSALYLCASSLGAVAGGKETQYFGPGTRLLVL.

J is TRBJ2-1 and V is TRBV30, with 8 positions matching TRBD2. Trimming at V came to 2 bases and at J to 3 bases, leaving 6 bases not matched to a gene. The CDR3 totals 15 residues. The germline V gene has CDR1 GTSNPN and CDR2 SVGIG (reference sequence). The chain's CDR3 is CAWSYGRAIYNEQFF. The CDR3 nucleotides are TGTGCCTGGAGTTACGGGAGGGCCATCTACAATGAGCAGTTCTTC.

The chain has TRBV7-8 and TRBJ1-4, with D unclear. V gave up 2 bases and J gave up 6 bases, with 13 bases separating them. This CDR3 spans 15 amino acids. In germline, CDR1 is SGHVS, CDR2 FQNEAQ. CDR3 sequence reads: CASSLWGAGDEKLFF. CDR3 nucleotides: TGTGCCAGCAGCTTATGGGGAGCCGGCGATGAAAAACTGTTTTTT.

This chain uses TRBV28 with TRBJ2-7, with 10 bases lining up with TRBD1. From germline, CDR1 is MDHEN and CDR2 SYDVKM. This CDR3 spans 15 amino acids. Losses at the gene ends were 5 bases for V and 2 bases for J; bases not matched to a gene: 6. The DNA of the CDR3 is TGTGCCAGCAGTCGTCCCGGGACAGGGGCCTACGAGCAGTACTTC. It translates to CASSRPGTGAYEQYF.

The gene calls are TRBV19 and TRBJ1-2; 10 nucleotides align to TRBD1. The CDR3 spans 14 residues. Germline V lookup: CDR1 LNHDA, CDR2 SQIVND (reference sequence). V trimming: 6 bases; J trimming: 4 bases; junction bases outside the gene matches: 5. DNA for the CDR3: TGTGCCAGTAGCCACGGACAGGGGGGCTATGGCTACACCTTC. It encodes CASSHGQGGYGYTF.